This entry lists 11 T cell receptor beta chains sequenced from one sample in a study of identical twins. TCRdb called the 5' RACE reads again in MiXCR, with one record for every CDR3 protein. The sample has some 900,000 distinct CDR3 sequences; 9% to 15% are singletons. The same sample was also used in a study of yellow fever vaccine responses in identical twins.

The sequencing input was PBMCs. All receptors derive from a woman in her late teens or twenties in good health.

The chain links TRBV11-1 to TRBJ2-7; 10 bases align to TRBD2. The junction had 8 bases not matched to a gene; V was cut back by 0 bases and J by 0 bases. The CDR3 totals 18 residues. Germline V gene lookup returns CDR1 SGHAT and CDR2 FQDESV (reference sequence). This CDR3 reads CASSLAGSSGGLSYEQYF. DNA for the CDR3: TGTGCCAGCAGCTTAGCGGGATCTAGCGGGGGTCTCTCCTACGAGCAGTACTTC.

This clonotype was seen more than once but under ten times. The chain has TRBV7-9 and TRBJ1-2; unclear D gene. Germline V lookup: CDR1 SEHNR, CDR2 FQNEAQ (reference sequence). This CDR3 contains 15 residues. V dropped 5 bases and J dropped 4 bases, with 17 bases sitting between them. The CDR3: CASSQDPGLGYGYTF. The CDR3 region has the DNA TGTGCCAGCAGCCAAGACCCAGGTCTAGGCTATGGCTACACCTTC.

CDR3 DNA sequence: TGTGCCAGCAGCCTAGACGGGGCCGGGGAGCTGTTTTTT. Protein product: CASSLDGAGELFF. V is TRBV7-9 and J is TRBJ2-2; D perhaps matches TRBD2 (5 bases). The CDR3 is 13 residues long. From germline, CDR1 is SEHNR and CDR2 FQNEAQ (reference sequence). V was clipped by 5 bases and J by 6 bases, with 10 bases between them.

This clonotype was found many times. The chain uses TRBV5-1 and TRBJ1-1; the D gene is possibly TRBD1 (6 bases). Trimming removed 0 bases from V and 10 bases from J, with 10 bases in between. The CDR3 spans 12 residues. CDR1 is SGHRS and CDR2 is YFSETQ in the germline V gene. This chain's CDR3 is CASSLVGQAAFF. DNA for the CDR3: TGCGCCAGCAGCTTGGTGGGACAAGCAGCTTTCTTT.

This clonotype was found many times. V and J are TRBV24-1 and TRBJ2-2; D is possibly TRBD2 (6 bases). Germline loops: CDR1 KGHDR, CDR2 SFDVKD. V lost 1 base to trimming and J lost 1 base, with 12 bases between them. This CDR3 is built from 17 residues. The CDR3 sequence: CATSDLPYGGNTGELFF. CDR3 bases: TGTGCCACCAGTGATTTACCGTACGGGGGGAACACCGGGGAGCTGTTTTTT.

In this sample, this clonotype turned up a few times. The chain carries TRBV12-3 or TRBV12-4 and TRBJ2-1, with TRBD1 identical over 8 bases. Losses at the gene ends were 6 bases for V and 9 bases for J; bases not matched to a gene: 25. The CDR3 sequence is 19 residues long. The CDR3 bases are TGTGCCAGCAGAACAGGACAGGGAATAGAACAGCCCCATATCCGTGAGCAGTTCTTC. Amino acid sequence: CASRTGQGIEQPHIREQFF.

CDR3 region: CAISAQGNSNQPQHF. CDR3 coding DNA: TGTGCCATCAGTGCACAGGGGAATAGCAATCAGCCCCAGCATTTT. The chain recombines TRBV10-3 with TRBJ1-5, with 7 bases that match TRBD1. V gave up 4 bases and J gave up 0 bases; unmatched junction bases: 3. The germline gives CDR1 ENHRY, CDR2 SYGVKD. The CDR3 runs 15 residues.

This clonotype was counted only a few times. The V and J genes are TRBV2 and TRBJ1-2; D possibly corresponds to TRBD1 (5 bases). This CDR3 is 13 amino acids long. CDR1 SNHLY and CDR2 FYNNEI come from the germline V gene. V was cut by 3 bases and J by 4 bases, with 9 bases left in between. CDR3 residues: CASSDQGLYGYTF. CDR3 coding DNA: TGTGCCAGCAGTGATCAGGGCCTCTATGGCTACACCTTC.

This clonotype was seen only a few times. V and J are TRBV19 and TRBJ2-3; the D gene could be TRBD1 or TRBD2 (6 bases each). Looked up from germline, CDR1 is LNHDA and CDR2 is SQIVND (reference sequence). The CDR3 runs 14 residues. The V gene lost 0 bases and the J gene lost 7 bases, with 11 bases spanning the gap. The CDR3 spells CASSIDGGPNTQYF. As DNA, the CDR3 is TGTGCCAGTAGTATAGACGGGGGCCCAAATACGCAGTATTTT.

This clonotype was seen more than once but under ten times. V is TRBV5-1 and J is TRBJ2-5; 11 bases map to TRBD2. Unmatched junction bases numbered 1, after V lost 0 bases and J lost 3 bases. This CDR3 comprises 15 residues. Germline V gene data show CDR1 as SGHRS and CDR2 as YFSETQ. CDR3 coding DNA: TGCGCCAGCAGCTTGGCACTAGCGGGGGAAGAGACCCAGTACTTC. This codes for CASSLALAGEETQYF.

This clonotype was counted only a few times. The CDR3 spells CASSLRGRITDTQYF. The CDR3 DNA is TGTGCCAGCAGCTTGAGGGGAAGGATCACAGATACGCAGTATTTT. The J gene is TRBJ2-3, the V gene TRBV5-5, with TRBD1 as a possible D gene (5 bases). The length of the CDR3 is 15 residues. From germline, CDR1 is SGHKS and CDR2 YYEKEE (reference sequence). Trimming pared 1 base from V and 2 bases from J, leaving 11 bases between.